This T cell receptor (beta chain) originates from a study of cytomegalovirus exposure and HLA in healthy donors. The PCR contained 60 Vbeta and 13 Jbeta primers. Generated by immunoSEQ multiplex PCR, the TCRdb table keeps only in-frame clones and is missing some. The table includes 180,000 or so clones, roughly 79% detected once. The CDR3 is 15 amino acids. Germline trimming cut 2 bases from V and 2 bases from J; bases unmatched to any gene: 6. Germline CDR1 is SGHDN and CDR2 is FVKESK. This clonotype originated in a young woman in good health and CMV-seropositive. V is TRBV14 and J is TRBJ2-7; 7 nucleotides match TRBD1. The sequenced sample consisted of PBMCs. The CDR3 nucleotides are TGTGCCAGCAGCCAAAACAGGGGCAGACCCTACGAGCAGTACTTC. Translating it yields CASSQNRGRPYEQYF.